This TCR beta chain was observed in a study of cytomegalovirus exposure and HLA in healthy donors. The PCR ran on 60 Vbeta and 13 Jbeta primers. Libraries were prepared by immunoSEQ multiplex PCR; TCRdb keeps only in-frame clonotypes and omits some of them. Here the sample spans around 120,000 clones, roughly 80% being singletons. Germline-derived CDR1 and CDR2 are SGHDT and YYEEEE. This CDR3 comprises 16 residues. V shed 4 bases and J shed 0 bases, with 15 bases lying between them. The chain is built from TRBV5-6 and TRBJ2-3, with D hard to call. Sequencing was done on a sample of PBMCs. This sequence originates from a man in his 60s in good health and CMV-seropositive. The chain's CDR3 is CASSLVGPTSTDTQYF. CDR3 DNA: TGTGCCAGCAGCCTGGTGGGCCCCACTAGCACAGATACGCAGTATTTT.